This TCR beta chain was observed in a study of cytomegalovirus exposure and HLA in healthy donors. The study, taken as a whole, reports: By a later analysis, the bulk of CMV-associated TCR beta chains appeared HLA-restricted.

This CDR3 spans 13 amino acids. Germline loops: CDR1 SEHNR, CDR2 FQNEAQ (reference sequence). V gave up 3 bases and J gave up 5 bases, with 7 bases separating them. This clone came up once. No antigen is known for it. PCR amplification relied on 60 Vbeta primers (plus 13 Jbeta primers). Some clones are missing from TCRdb's copy, which holds only in-frame ones; the method was immunoSEQ multiplex PCR. The profile shows about 200,000 clones, about 80% of them singletons. This clonotype was sampled from a woman in her 30s in good health and CMV-seropositive. The chain is built from TRBV7-9 and TRBJ1-4; D gene ambiguous. The source material was PBMCs. The CDR3 coding sequence is TGTGCCAGCAGCTTCAGATCCAATGAAAAACTGTTTTTT. Translated: CASSFRSNEKLFF.